These 21 T cell receptor beta chains were sequenced from one sample in a study of control samples from healthy donors and cancer patients. Data came from immunoSEQ multiplex PCR; TCRdb stores just in-frame clones and leaves some out. The table has 75,000 to 100,000 clones, 86% seen once. Input material: blood. The receptors shown here come from a woman in her fifties or sixties in good health.

The CDR3 sequence: CASSLGGWSLQETQYF. The CDR3 DNA is TGTGCCAGCAGCTTAGGGGGGTGGTCCCTCCAAGAGACCCAGTACTTC. The chain has TRBV7-2 and TRBJ2-5, with D perhaps assigned TRBD1 or TRBD2 (5 bases each). V was trimmed by 1 base and J by 1 base, leaving 13 bases between them. The CDR3 has 16 residues. Germline V lookup: CDR1 SGHTA, CDR2 FQGNSA.

V gene TRBV19 combines with J gene TRBJ1-5; D might be TRBD1 (6 bases). This CDR3 region has 17 residues. Trimming took off 3 bases at V and 2 bases at J, with 17 bases between the two ends. CDR1 LNHDA and CDR2 SQIVND come from the germline V gene (reference sequence). The CDR3 nucleotides read TGTGCCAGTAGTATGGGGGGGCAGCTTTATGGCAATCAGCCCCAGCATTTT. Encoded protein: CASSMGGQLYGNQPQHF.

This clone has only one observation. The rearrangement uses TRBV5-4 and TRBJ2-2; D remains ambiguous. The germline CDR1 and CDR2 sequences are SGHNT and YYREEE (reference sequence). The CDR3 is 14 amino acids. The V gene lost 4 bases and the J gene lost 2 bases, with 9 bases spanning the gap. The CDR3 protein is CASSHPTNTGELFF. DNA for the CDR3: TGTGCCAGCAGCCATCCCACCAACACCGGGGAGCTGTTTTTT.

This chain joins TRBV5-1 and TRBJ2-1; 9 positions match TRBD2. V lost 4 bases, J lost 2 bases, and 7 bases stayed unmatched. Germline V gene lookup returns CDR1 SGHRS and CDR2 YFSETQ. The CDR3 is 16 amino acids. Written as DNA, the CDR3 is TGCGCCAGCAGCCCCCCCCGACTAGCGGCCTACAATGAGCAGTTCTTC. Amino acid sequence: CASSPPRLAAYNEQFF. The entire variable domain, with the rest obtained from reference TRBV5-1 and TRBJ2-1, is as follows: KAGVTQTPRYLIKTRGQQVTLSCSPISGHRSVSWYQQTPGQGLQFLFEYFSETQRNKGNFPGRFSGRQFSNSRSEMNVSTLELGDSALYLCASSPPRLAAYNEQFFGPGTRLTVL.

This clone was seen just once. The chain is built from TRBV6-2 or TRBV6-3 and TRBJ2-3, with a possible D match to TRBD1 (5 bases). CDR1 and CDR2 from the germline V gene are MNHEY and SVGEGT. The length of the CDR3 is 15 residues. Trimming left V 2 bases short and J 2 bases short, with 11 bases between. This CDR3 is CASSYGQGPTDTQYF. CDR3 DNA: TGTGCCAGCAGTTACGGGCAGGGCCCCACAGATACGCAGTATTTT.

The rearrangement links TRBV7-2 to TRBJ2-1, with 9 nucleotides matching TRBD2. Germline assignment: CDR1 SGHTA and CDR2 FQGNSA. This CDR3 contains 15 residues. V was clipped by 2 bases and J by 4 bases; unmatched bases: 3. DNA of the CDR3: TGTGCCAGCAGCTTAAAGCGGGGGGCTTACAATGAGCAGTTCTTC. Its translation is CASSLKRGAYNEQFF. The entire variable domain, with the rest obtained from reference TRBV7-2 and TRBJ2-1, is as follows: GAGVSQSPSNKVTEKGKDVELRCDPISGHTALYWYRQSLGQGLEFLIYFQGNSAPDKSGLPSDRFSAERTGGSVSTLTIQRTQQEDSAVYLCASSLKRGAYNEQFFGPGTRLTVL.

The V call is TRBV2, the J call TRBJ2-2; 10 bases are a match to TRBD2. Germline CDR1 reads SNHLY; CDR2 reads FYNNEI. V trimming: 6 bases; J trimming: 5 bases; junction bases outside the gene matches: 9. The CDR3 extends over 16 amino acids. The CDR3 sequence: CASRGLSGRSTGELFF. Written as DNA, the CDR3 is TGTGCCAGCAGGGGCCTTAGCGGGAGGTCTACCGGGGAGCTGTTTTTT.

The chain joins TRBV4-3 to TRBJ1-2; D remains unclear. CDR1 and CDR2 from the germline V gene are LGHNA and YSLEER. The CDR3 loop spans 15 amino acids. V lost 0 bases, J lost 2 bases, and 10 bases lay in between. Written as DNA, the CDR3 is TGCGCCAGCAGCCAAGAGATCCTGGGGAACTATGGCTACACCTTC. Protein: CASSQEILGNYGYTF.

The chain couples TRBV27 to TRBJ2-1; D perhaps matches TRBD1 (7 bases). Germline CDR1 MNHEY, CDR2 SMNVEV (reference sequence). CDR3 length: 15 residues. The V and J ends lost 4 bases and 8 bases respectively, with 18 bases between them. As DNA, the CDR3 is TGTGCCAGCAGTTCTCCGGGACAGCGGGTAGATGAGCAGTTCTTC. The encoded protein is CASSSPGQRVDEQFF.

The chain links TRBV4-1 to TRBJ1-3; D remains ambiguous. Germline V gene sequence: CDR1 MGHRA, CDR2 YSYEKL. This CDR3 is built from 15 residues. Trimming stripped 3 bases from V and 2 bases from J, with 11 bases between. CDR3 region: CASSQLGTTGNTIYF. The CDR3 DNA is TGCGCCAGCAGCCAGCTGGGAACCACTGGAAACACCATATATTTT.

CDR3 DNA: TGCGCCAGCAGCCAAGATACTGGGACTAGCGGGAGGGCCCCCCACACAGATACGCAGTATTTT. Translated: CASSQDTGTSGRAPHTDTQYF. The chain couples TRBV4-3 to TRBJ2-3; 16 nucleotides align to TRBD2. V lost 0 bases and J lost 2; bases outside the gene matches: 11. Germline values: CDR1 LGHNA, CDR2 YSLEER. The CDR3 length is 21 residues.

This chain links TRBV2 with TRBJ2-3, with D hard to call. Germline CDR1 and CDR2: SNHLY and FYNNEI. The CDR3 has 12 residues. The germline V and J ends were trimmed by 7 bases and 7 bases, with 12 bases remaining between them. Here the CDR3 DNA reads TGTGCCAGCATGAACCGACGGTATACGCAGTATTTT. This translates into CASMNRRYTQYF.

V and J are TRBV5-1 and TRBJ2-5; 11 bases are a match to TRBD1. Germline lookup yields CDR1 SGHRS and CDR2 YFSETQ. The V gene end was trimmed by 1 base and the J gene end by 4 bases; junction bases not matched to a gene: 6. The CDR3 extends over 16 amino acids. The CDR3 region is CASSLSPGQGGETQYF. CDR3 DNA: TGCGCCAGCAGCTTGTCACCGGGACAGGGGGGAGAGACCCAGTACTTC.

The chain joins TRBV7-8 to TRBJ1-1; D unclear. V was clipped by 5 bases and J by 1 base, with 14 bases between them. The germline gives CDR1 SGHVS, CDR2 FQNEAQ. There are 15 residues in the CDR3. CDR3 sequence (DNA): TGTGCCAGCAGCCGAGAACGGGTCCAGAACACTGAAGCTTTCTTT. Its translation: CASSRERVQNTEAFF.

The gene calls are TRBV5-1 and TRBJ2-6, with D unclear. CDR1 is SGHRS and CDR2 is YFSETQ in the germline V gene. There are 14 residues in the CDR3. The V gene lost 3 bases and the J gene lost 1 base, with 5 bases spanning the gap. CDR3 protein: CASSSSSGANVLTF. CDR3 bases: TGCGCCAGCAGCTCCTCGTCTGGGGCCAACGTCCTGACTTTC. Filled out from reference TRBV5-1 and TRBJ2-6, the complete variable domain reads KAGVTQTPRYLIKTRGQQVTLSCSPISGHRSVSWYQQTPGQGLQFLFEYFSETQRNKGNFPGRFSGRQFSNSRSEMNVSTLELGDSALYLCASSSSSGANVLTFGAGSRLTVL.

CDR3 coding DNA: TGTGCCAGCAGCTTAGAACGACCCACCTTC. Protein sequence: CASSLERPTF. The rearrangement links TRBV7-2 to TRBJ1-2; no reliable D call. CDR1 and CDR2 from the germline V gene are SGHTA and FQGNSA. The V end was cut by 1 base, the J end by 13 bases, with 7 bases between. This CDR3 has 10 residues.

This clone was seen once. The chain has TRBV7-8 and TRBJ2-5; D unresolved. There are 16 residues in the CDR3. Deletions cut 4 bases from V and 1 base from J, with 16 bases between. Germline V CDR1 and CDR2: SGHVS, FQNEAQ. The CDR3 bases are TGTGCCAGCAGCTCCCGGGCCTCGACCTCCCAAGAGACCCAGTACTTC. Protein product: CASSSRASTSQETQYF.

This chain links TRBV6-4 with TRBJ2-1; 16 nucleotides align to TRBD2. The V gene end was trimmed by 5 bases and the J gene end by 9 bases; junction bases not matched to a gene: 10. The CDR3 is made up of 17 amino acids. Germline values: CDR1 MRHNA, CDR2 SNTAGT. The CDR3 DNA sequence: TGTGCCAGCAGTCCCGGGACTAGCGGGGGGGAATTTGTTGAGCAGTTCTTC. Protein: CASSPGTSGGEFVEQFF.

J is TRBJ1-5 and V is TRBV7-2; D not certain. Germline V gene lookup returns CDR1 SGHTA and CDR2 FQGNSA. The CDR3 spans 12 residues. Between the trimmed V and J ends, which lost 3 bases and 7 bases, there was a span of 7 bases. This chain's CDR3 is CASSFSEQPQHF. CDR3 DNA: TGTGCCAGCAGCTTCAGCGAACAGCCCCAGCATTTT.

This chain joins TRBV10-3 and TRBJ2-7; no firm D call. Per germline, CDR1 ENHRY and CDR2 SYGVKD. CDR3 length: 16 amino acids. V lost 1 base and J 1 base, leaving 14 bases between the germline ends. The CDR3 loop reads CAISEFRLLGSYEQYF. The CDR3 nucleotides are TGTGCCATCAGTGAGTTCCGGTTACTGGGGTCCTACGAGCAGTACTTC.

V usage is TRBV28 and J usage is TRBJ2-7; D might be TRBD1 or TRBD2, each matching 7 bases. The CDR3 is 15 amino acids. Between the trimmed V and J ends, which lost 5 bases and 3 bases, there was a span of 17 bases. Germline CDR1 and CDR2: MDHEN and SYDVKM. CDR3 region: CASSPGGGPLYEQYF. The CDR3 DNA sequence: TGTGCCAGCAGTCCAGGGGGGGGGCCGCTCTACGAGCAGTACTTC.